This T cell receptor beta chain stems from a study of blood T cell repertoires in COVID-19. Study-wide background: Donors in the United States, Italy and Spain gave samples during acute or convalescent COVID-19. Sample material is recorded as cDNA or gDNA derived from T cells, B-cell-depleted T cells, or PBMCs.

Unmatched junction bases numbered 2, after V lost 5 bases and J lost 0 bases. The CDR3 runs to 15 residues. Germline V gives CDR1 SGHTA, CDR2 FQGNSA. Assay: immunoSEQ multiplex PCR; the TCRdb copy retains only in-frame clones and omits some. The table shows 150,000 or so clones, with 85% occurring only once. The sequence was obtained from a human donor with acute or convalescent COVID-19. The donor label of this sample is uncertain. This chain uses TRBV7-2 with TRBJ1-4, with 8 bases aligning to TRBD1. The sample comprised peripheral blood. This CDR3 is CASSEQGATNEKLFF. The CDR3 DNA is TGTGCCAGCAGCGAACAGGGGGCAACTAATGAAAAACTGTTTTTT.